A selection of T cell receptor beta chains follows, all from one sample in a study of glioma-infiltrating T cells after dendritic cell vaccination. Libraries were prepared by immunoSEQ multiplex PCR; TCRdb keeps only in-frame clonotypes and omits some of them. In the table there are about 73,000 clones, approximately 80% of which are singletons. Source: blood, taken before dendritic cell vaccination. The receptor set was obtained from a human donor with glioblastoma. Each CDR3 is given with its conserved first and last residue. A D gene is named only where the DNA matches it firmly. Size is omitted from some rows. Given values are once, few, many or a class for expanded clones.

V: TRBV12-5
size: .
J: TRBJ1-2
D: TRBD1
DNA: TGTGCTAGTGGTTTGATTGAGGGGGCAGCCTATGGCTACACCTTC
CDR3: CASGLIEGAAYGYTF

V: TRBV5-1
size: .
J: TRBJ2-2
D: TRBD2
DNA: TGCGCCAGCAGCCGCCGGAGTCTAGCGGGACCCAACACCGGGGAGCTGTTTTTT
CDR3: CASSRRSLAGPNTGELFF

V: TRBV7-6
size: .
J: TRBJ1-4
D: .
DNA: TGTGCCAGCAGCCGCGGGGAGATGAAAAAACTGTTTTTT
CDR3: CASSRGEMKKLFF

V: TRBV7-9
size: .
J: TRBJ2-3
D: .
DNA: TGTGCCAGCAGCTTTTTCCGGACTGACGATACGCAGTATTTT
CDR3: CASSFFRTDDTQYF

V: TRBV9
size: .
J: TRBJ2-3
D: TRBD2
DNA: TGTGCCAGCCGGGGTAGCGGGCGCACAGATACGCAGTATTTT
CDR3: CASRGSGRTDTQYF

V: TRBV5-1
size: .
J: TRBJ2-1
D: TRBD1
DNA: TGCGCCAGCAGCCTTGGACAGGGGGCTTACAATGAGCAGTTCTTC
CDR3: CASSLGQGAYNEQFF

V: TRBV5-1
size: .
J: TRBJ2-5
D: TRBD1
DNA: TGCGCCAGCAGCCCCGGGACAGGCCAGGAGACCCAGTACTTC
CDR3: CASSPGTGQETQYF

V: TRBV19
size: .
J: TRBJ2-7
D: TRBD1
DNA: TGTGCCAGTAGTCGGACAGGGGGGACCTACGAGCAGTACTTC
CDR3: CASSRTGGTYEQYF

V: TRBV7-8
size: .
J: TRBJ1-5
D: TRBD1
DNA: TGTGCCAGCAGCGGCCGACAGGGTAGCAATCAGCCCCAGCATTTT
CDR3: CASSGRQGSNQPQHF

V: TRBV5-6
size: .
J: TRBJ1-5
D: .
DNA: TGTGCCAGCAGCCCGCGACCGGGGTCGGGCAATCAGCCCCAGCATTTT
CDR3: CASSPRPGSGNQPQHF

V: TRBV11-2
size: .
J: TRBJ1-1
D: TRBD1
DNA: TGTGCCAGCAGCTGGGGACAGGGGGGGAACACTGAAGCTTTCTTT
CDR3: CASSWGQGGNTEAFF

V: TRBV5-1
size: .
J: TRBJ2-2
D: .
DNA: TGCGCCAGCAGCGCGGTGGGGACTACCGGGGAGCTGTTTTTT
CDR3: CASSAVGTTGELFF

V: TRBV10-3
size: few
J: TRBJ1-4
D: .
DNA: TGTGCCATCAGTGTGTCAGGGGCTGAGGAAAAACTGTTTTTT
CDR3: CAISVSGAEEKLFF

V: TRBV9
size: .
J: TRBJ2-5
D: TRBD2
DNA: TGTGCCAGCAGCGTTACTAGCGGGGGGGCTAGTGGGACCCAGTACTTC
CDR3: CASSVTSGGASGTQYF

V: TRBV19
size: .
J: TRBJ1-2
D: .
DNA: TGTGCCAGTAGTAACCCATGGGGGGACGGCTACACCTTC
CDR3: CASSNPWGDGYTF

V: TRBV19
size: .
J: TRBJ1-5
D: TRBD1
DNA: TGTGCCAGTAGTCCCCAGGGGGCGGTTAATCAGCCCCAGCATTTT
CDR3: CASSPQGAVNQPQHF